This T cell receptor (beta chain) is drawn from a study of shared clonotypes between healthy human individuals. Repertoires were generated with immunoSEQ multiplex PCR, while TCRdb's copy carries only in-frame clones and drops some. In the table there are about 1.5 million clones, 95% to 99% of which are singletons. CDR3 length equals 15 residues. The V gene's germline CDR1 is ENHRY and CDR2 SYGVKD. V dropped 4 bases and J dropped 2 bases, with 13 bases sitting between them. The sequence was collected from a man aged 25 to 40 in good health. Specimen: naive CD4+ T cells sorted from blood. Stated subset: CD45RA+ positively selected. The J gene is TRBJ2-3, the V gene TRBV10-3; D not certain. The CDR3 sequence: CAISVLSGLTDTQYF. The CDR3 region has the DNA TGTGCCATCAGTGTACTTAGTGGGCTCACAGATACGCAGTATTTT.